This paragraph covers one T cell receptor (beta chain) sequence. The sample comes from a study of blood T cell repertoires in COVID-19. Sequencing was performed with immunoSEQ multiplex PCR; in TCRdb, only in-frame clones are kept and a portion is missing. Of more than 200,000 clones listed, 65% to 85% were seen once; the top ten hold approximately 8%. V was shortened by 2 bases and J by 0 bases, with 11 bases between the two germline ends. Germline V gene sequence: CDR1 MNHNY, CDR2 SVGAGI (reference sequence). The CDR3 is 16 residues long. Sequencing was performed on peripheral blood. The chain recombines TRBV6-6 with TRBJ1-3, with no clear D. This clonotype was obtained from a woman older than 75 with acute or convalescent COVID-19. As DNA, the CDR3 is TGTGCCAGCAGTTACGGGCAGCTGAACTCTGGAAACACCATATATTTT. Encoded protein: CASSYGQLNSGNTIYF.